What follows are 31 T cell receptor beta chains derived from one specimen sequenced in a study of cytotoxic CD8 clonotypes in ibrutinib-treated CLL. The data were produced by immunoSEQ multiplex PCR, yet TCRdb's version contains in-frame clones alone and is incomplete. The repertoire holds roughly 28,000 clones, with roughly 60% as singletons. The sequences come from PBMCs, collected before ibrutinib treatment. These receptor sequences come from a human donor with chronic lymphocytic leukemia.

V gene TRBV7-8 combines with J gene TRBJ2-7, with TRBD2 as a possible D gene (6 bases). CDR3 size: 14 residues. V lost 3 bases to trimming and J lost 0 bases, with 9 bases between them. CDR1 SGHVS and CDR2 FQNEAQ come from the germline V gene. In DNA, the CDR3 is TGTGCCAGCAGCTTGGACTATTCCTCCTACGAGCAGTACTTC. Its protein is CASSLDYSSYEQYF.

The chain employs TRBV6-1 and TRBJ1-4; possible D gene TRBD1, 6 bases. Trimming took 1 base from V and 8 from J, leaving 26 bases between them. CDR3 length: 19 amino acids. In germline, CDR1 is MNHNS, CDR2 SASEGT. CDR3 DNA: TGTGCCAGCAGTGAAGATCCGGCCTGGATAAGGGGGGCTGGGGAAAAACTGTTTTTT. This translates into CASSEDPAWIRGAGEKLFF.

This chain joins TRBV19 and TRBJ1-1; TRBD1 is a possible D gene (6 bases). There are 14 residues in the CDR3. Trimming took off 2 bases at V and 3 bases at J, with 10 bases between the two ends. Germline CDR1 is LNHDA and CDR2 is SQIVND (reference sequence). The CDR3 sequence: CASSIQGQDTEAFF. CDR3 bases: TGTGCCAGTAGTATACAGGGGCAGGACACTGAAGCTTTCTTT.

The gene calls are TRBV11-2 and TRBJ2-2; D tentatively fits TRBD1 or TRBD2 (5 bases each). The V end was cut by 8 bases, the J end by 4 bases, with 17 bases between. The CDR3 loop spans 15 amino acids. The germline V gene has CDR1 SGHAT and CDR2 FQNNGV. CDR3 region: CASLRDPLATGELFF. The CDR3 DNA follows: TGTGCCAGCTTAAGGGACCCACTTGCCACCGGGGAGCTGTTTTTT.

CDR3 in DNA: TGCGCCAGCACCGATTACGAGAGACTAGCGGGTTCCAGCTCCTACGAGCAGTACTTC. It is translated as CASTDYERLAGSSSYEQYF. This chain uses TRBV5-1 with TRBJ2-7; 10 bases agree with TRBD2. The CDR3 runs to 19 residues. Germline values: CDR1 SGHRS, CDR2 YFSETQ. Germline trimming cut 6 bases from V and 0 bases from J; bases unmatched to any gene: 18.

V is TRBV30 and J is TRBJ1-6; no reliable D call. V was trimmed by 1 base and J by 7 bases, leaving 8 bases between them. This CDR3 is built from 13 residues. Germline lookup yields CDR1 GTSNPN and CDR2 SVGIG (reference sequence). In DNA, the CDR3 is TGTGCCTGGAGTGGGAGCTTAAATTCACCCCTCCACTTT. Its protein is CAWSGSLNSPLHF.

This sequence joins TRBV5-5 and TRBJ2-2; D unresolved. The germline V gene encodes CDR1 SGHKS and CDR2 YYEKEE (reference sequence). The V end lost 0 bases, the J end lost 5 bases, and 8 bases lay between the germline ends. The CDR3 is 14 residues long. CDR3 region: CASSLGAGTGELFF. In nucleotides, the CDR3 is TGTGCCAGCAGCTTGGGAGCCGGAACCGGGGAGCTGTTTTTT.

The chain carries TRBV6-6 and TRBJ2-1, with D maybe TRBD2 (5 bases). Trimming took off 6 bases at V and 0 bases at J, with 9 bases between the two ends. This CDR3 contains 14 residues. The germline CDR1 and CDR2 sequences are MNHNY and SVGAGI (reference sequence). DNA of the CDR3: TGTGCCAGCAGAGCCCGGGACTCCTACAATGAGCAGTTCTTC. Protein sequence: CASRARDSYNEQFF.

The chain is built from TRBV15 and TRBJ1-5, with a possible D match to TRBD1 (5 bases). The CDR3 has 14 amino acids. From germline, CDR1 is LNHNV and CDR2 YYDKDF (reference sequence). Trimming removed 3 bases at V and 3 bases at J, with 9 bases between. Written as DNA, the CDR3 is TGTGCCACCAGCAGCAGGGCTTACAATCAGCCCCAGCATTTT. Translation gives CATSSRAYNQPQHF.

The J gene is TRBJ1-3, the V gene TRBV18; D call uncertain. Germline CDR1 KGHSH, CDR2 LQKENI. This CDR3 is 17 amino acids long. V dropped 2 bases and J dropped 0 bases, with 14 bases sitting between them. CDR3 sequence reads: CASSPNEAASSGNTIYF. CDR3 DNA: TGTGCCAGCTCACCAAACGAGGCTGCCAGCTCTGGAAACACCATATATTTT.

This clone was picked up a small number of times. This chain links TRBV18 with TRBJ1-1; D gene ambiguous. Germline CDR1 KGHSH, CDR2 LQKENI. The CDR3 is 14 amino acids. V lost 2 bases, J lost 3 bases, and 10 bases lay in between. CDR3 amino acids: CASSPGVGDTEAFF. The CDR3 nucleotides read TGTGCCAGCTCACCAGGGGTTGGGGACACTGAAGCTTTCTTT.

The chain uses TRBV5-1 and TRBJ2-6, with D unresolved. CDR1 and CDR2 (germline): SGHRS, YFSETQ. The CDR3 is 14 residues long. V lost 5 bases and J 4 bases, leaving 10 bases between the germline ends. In nucleotides, the CDR3 is TGCGCCAGCAGTTCTAGTGCCGGGGCCAACGTCCTGACTTTC. Protein: CASSSSAGANVLTF. The variable domain in full, completed from reference TRBV5-1 and TRBJ2-6, reads KAGVTQTPRYLIKTRGQQVTLSCSPISGHRSVSWYQQTPGQGLQFLFEYFSETQRNKGNFPGRFSGRQFSNSRSEMNVSTLELGDSALYLCASSSSAGANVLTFGAGSRLTVL.

V is TRBV4-1 and J is TRBJ2-5, with a possible D match to TRBD1 (5 bases). There are 15 residues in the CDR3. Germline V gene sequence: CDR1 MGHRA, CDR2 YSYEKL. V lost 4 bases, J lost 5 bases, and 17 bases lay in between. Here the CDR3 reads CASSPPRGGAETQYF. The CDR3, as DNA: TGCGCCAGCAGCCCCCCCCGAGGTGGGGCGGAGACCCAGTACTTC.

The rearrangement links TRBV27 to TRBJ2-1; D might be TRBD2 (7 bases). The CDR3 length is 15 residues. Germline CDR1 and CDR2: MNHEY and SMNVEV (reference sequence). V lost 3 bases to trimming and J lost 6 bases, with 15 bases between them. The CDR3 spells CASSFGKGGVNEQFF. The CDR3 nucleotides read TGTGCCAGCAGTTTCGGGAAGGGGGGGGTCAATGAGCAGTTCTTC.

The V call is TRBV6-1, the J call TRBJ2-1; 7 bases line up with TRBD1. V trimming: 7 bases; J trimming: 5 bases; junction bases outside the gene matches: 8. The CDR3 sequence is 14 residues long. From germline, CDR1 is MNHNS and CDR2 SASEGT. For the CDR3, the DNA is TGTGCCAGCATCTTAACGGGACAGAACAATGAGCAGTTCTTC. It codes for CASILTGQNNEQFF.

The genes are TRBV27 and TRBJ2-1, with 10 bases fitting TRBD1. Looked up from germline, CDR1 is MNHEY and CDR2 is SMNVEV (reference sequence). V lost 5 bases to trimming and J lost 10 bases; unmatched junction nucleotides: 14. The CDR3 extends over 16 amino acids. The CDR3 protein is CASSGSWGQGTREQFF. The DNA of the CDR3 is TGTGCCAGCAGTGGTTCCTGGGGACAGGGGACGCGAGAGCAGTTCTTC.

V and J are TRBV9 and TRBJ2-3; the match to TRBD2 covers 7 bases. The CDR3 runs to 14 residues. From germline, CDR1 is SGDLS and CDR2 YYNGEE. V trimming: 0 bases; J trimming: 4 bases; junction bases outside the gene matches: 2. CDR3 loop: CASSVGAGADTQYF. The CDR3 nucleotides read TGTGCCAGCAGCGTAGGGGCGGGAGCAGATACGCAGTATTTT.

This chain links TRBV13 with TRBJ2-2; 11 bases fit TRBD2. The CDR3 has 16 amino acids. CDR1 is PRHDT and CDR2 is FYEKMQ in the germline V gene (reference sequence). After removal of 5 bases from V and 4 bases from J, the junction contained 6 bases not matched to a gene. The CDR3 sequence is CASSHRTSGFTGELFF. The CDR3 DNA follows: TGTGCCAGCAGCCATCGGACTAGCGGGTTCACCGGGGAGCTGTTTTTT.

The gene calls are TRBV7-9 and TRBJ1-2; D unresolved. Germline V gene sequence: CDR1 SEHNR, CDR2 FQNEAQ (reference sequence). The CDR3 sequence is 14 residues long. Trimming shortened V by 3 bases and J by 2 bases, and 10 bases separated the two germline ends. The CDR3 here is CASSFHGENYGYTF. The CDR3 DNA reads as TGTGCCAGCAGCTTCCACGGGGAAAACTATGGCTACACCTTC.

V and J are TRBV19 and TRBJ1-5; maybe TRBD1 (6 bases). Trimming stripped 11 bases from V and 3 bases from J, with 14 bases between. CDR3 length: 13 amino acids. Germline V gene data show CDR1 as LNHDA and CDR2 as SQIVND (reference sequence). The CDR3 region is CASTGFINQPQHF. CDR3 bases: TGTGCCTCCACAGGGTTTATCAATCAGCCCCAGCATTTT.

The chain couples TRBV5-5 to TRBJ2-7; maybe TRBD2 (6 bases). Trimming left V 4 bases short and J 5 bases short, with 16 bases between. This CDR3 contains 14 residues. Germline CDR1 reads SGHKS; CDR2 reads YYEKEE (reference sequence). CDR3 residues: CASSPGLYPNEQYF. The DNA of the CDR3 is TGTGCCAGCAGCCCGGGACTTTACCCCAACGAGCAGTACTTC.

The gene calls are TRBV4-1 and TRBJ2-3; the match to TRBD2 covers 9 bases. V lost 3 bases and J lost 1; bases outside the gene matches: 8. Looked up from germline, CDR1 is MGHRA and CDR2 is YSYEKL. This CDR3 comprises 17 residues. CDR3 amino acids: CASSHLLAGVGTDTQYF. As DNA, the CDR3 is TGCGCCAGCAGCCACCTTTTAGCGGGAGTTGGCACAGATACGCAGTATTTT.

The chain couples TRBV6-4 to TRBJ2-2; D is ambiguous. From germline, CDR1 is MRHNA and CDR2 SNTAGT. The germline V and J ends were trimmed by 5 bases and 6 bases, with 19 bases remaining between them. This CDR3 region has 16 residues. The CDR3 here is CASSPRLTFEAGELFF. As DNA, the CDR3 is TGTGCCAGCAGTCCCCGGTTGACCTTTGAAGCCGGGGAGCTGTTTTTT.

V usage is TRBV4-2 and J usage is TRBJ2-1; TRBD1 matches 10 bases. The CDR3 consists of 14 residues. Germline CDR1 and CDR2: LGHNA and YNFKEQ. Losses at the gene ends were 4 bases for V and 7 bases for J; bases not matched to a gene: 4. CDR3 DNA: TGTGCCAGCAGCCTCGACAGGGGGCGGAATGAGCAGTTCTTC. This sequence encodes CASSLDRGRNEQFF.

V is TRBV18 and J is TRBJ2-3; D might be TRBD2 (5 bases). Per germline, CDR1 KGHSH and CDR2 LQKENI. Trimming removed 6 bases from V and 5 bases from J, with 15 bases in between. The CDR3 runs to 14 residues. The CDR3 loop is CASSPLIREDTQYF. DNA of the CDR3: TGTGCCAGCTCCCCTTTGATCCGGGAAGATACGCAGTATTTT.

The rearrangement links TRBV19 to TRBJ1-5; D is possibly TRBD1 (6 bases). CDR3 size: 16 residues. Trimming cost V 5 bases and J 2 bases, with 16 bases left between them. The germline CDR1 and CDR2 sequences are LNHDA and SQIVND (reference sequence). CDR3 amino acids: CASSRPGVSGNQPQHF. The DNA for the CDR3 is TGTGCCAGTAGTCGACCAGGGGTATCGGGCAATCAGCCCCAGCATTTT.

Sample share makes this clone medium-sized. The chain is built from TRBV4-1 and TRBJ2-7; 8 positions match TRBD2. CDR3 length: 15 amino acids. The J segment lost 2 bases and the V segment lost 3 bases, leaving 6 bases of the junction unmatched. Germline CDR1 is MGHRA and CDR2 is YSYEKL. In DNA, the CDR3 is TGCGCCAGCAGCCATAAGGGGACTAGAGCCTACGAGCAGTACTTC. Encoded protein: CASSHKGTRAYEQYF.

This clone came up a few times. V gene TRBV29-1 combines with J gene TRBJ1-4; D is unresolved. Germline CDR1 reads SQVTM; CDR2 reads ANQGSEA. The CDR3 runs 13 residues. V lost 4 bases to trimming and J lost 4 bases, with 10 bases between them. CDR3 sequence reads: CSVAAGGNEKLFF. The CDR3 nucleotides are TGCAGCGTTGCGGCAGGAGGTAATGAAAAACTGTTTTTT.

This sequence joins TRBV29-1 and TRBJ1-2, with D maybe TRBD1 (5 bases). CDR3 size: 12 residues. V was shortened by 1 base and J by 5 bases, with 8 bases between the two germline ends. Germline CDR1 and CDR2: SQVTM and ANQGSEA. CDR3 sequence reads: CSVEGGGYGYTF. As DNA, the CDR3 is TGCAGCGTTGAAGGGGGCGGTTATGGCTACACCTTC.

Only one count was recorded for this clone. The chain employs TRBV12-5 and TRBJ1-2, with 7 bases identical to TRBD1. The J segment lost 4 bases and the V segment lost 1 base, leaving 9 bases of the junction unmatched. This CDR3 comprises 16 residues. Germline V gives CDR1 LGHNT, CDR2 FRNRAP. CDR3 protein: CASGLGSTGSAYGYTF. The CDR3, as DNA: TGTGCTAGTGGTTTGGGATCGACAGGGTCGGCCTATGGCTACACCTTC.

By share, this clone counts as medium-sized. The chain has TRBV6-6 and TRBJ1-1; D call uncertain. CDR1 is MNHNY and CDR2 is SVGAGI in the germline V gene (reference sequence). CDR3 length: 14 residues. V dropped 2 bases and J dropped 0 bases, with 7 bases sitting between them. Here the CDR3 reads CASSYEGLNTEAFF. The CDR3 DNA reads as TGTGCCAGCAGTTACGAGGGTTTGAACACTGAAGCTTTCTTT.